This T cell receptor beta chain was retrieved from a study of T-cell memory formation after mild COVID-19. Study context: Clustering of TCRs was largely donor specific.

Findings and limits, study-wide: Pre-infection memory harbored some responding clones, suggesting cross-reactive memory joined. The CD4+ clones that contracted clustered mainly within CM and EM, and the CD8+ clones concentrated in EMRA.

Libraries for TCRalpha and TCRbeta carried sample barcodes and unique molecular identifiers via 5'RACE. TCRdb processed the 5' RACE reads anew with MiXCR; each CDR3 protein has one entry. Among 45,000 to 50,000 distinct CDR3 sequences listed, about 7.3% were seen once. On this clonotype: Antigen specificity is unknown.

The CDR3 extends over 15 amino acids. The germline CDR1 and CDR2 sequences are SGHTA and FQGNSA. V was pared by 0 bases and J by 5 bases, with 5 bases of the junction left unmatched. The TCR originated in a man aged 18 to 29 who had mild COVID-19 (a few samples of this study predate the infection). Cell type and time point are not known. The sequencing input was PBMCs or a T cell subset sorted from them (not recorded which). The chain carries TRBV7-2 and TRBJ2-7, with 9 nucleotides matching TRBD2. CDR3: CASSLAASGADEQYF. The DNA of the CDR3 is TGTGCCAGCAGCTTAGCCGCTAGCGGGGCTGACGAGCAGTACTTC.